This T cell receptor (beta chain) comes out of a study of cytomegalovirus exposure and HLA in healthy donors. About the study: Early on, a data release was issued that held 80 million or so unique TCRs from HLA-typed donors. Study-wide findings and caveats: As was reported, the classifier diagnosed cytomegalovirus status with high specificity and sensitivity.

The primer mix had 60 Vbeta and 13 Jbeta primers. Clones were sequenced by immunoSEQ multiplex PCR, and TCRdb holds only the in-frame ones, with some missing. Of about 82,000 clones listed, 70% to 80% were seen once; the top ten hold around 15%. This clone was seen a few times. No antigen is known for it. This clonotype was obtained from a human donor in good health. Sequencing was carried out using PBMCs.

The CDR3 nucleotides read TGCGCCAGCAGCCAGCCCCTGGGGGGGTGTGAAGCTTTCTTT. It specifies CASSQPLGGCEAFF. V gene TRBV4-1 combines with J gene TRBJ1-1; D is possibly TRBD1 (5 bases). V was pared by 3 bases and J by 7 bases, with 15 bases between. CDR3 length: 14 amino acids. From germline, CDR1 is MGHRA and CDR2 YSYEKL.